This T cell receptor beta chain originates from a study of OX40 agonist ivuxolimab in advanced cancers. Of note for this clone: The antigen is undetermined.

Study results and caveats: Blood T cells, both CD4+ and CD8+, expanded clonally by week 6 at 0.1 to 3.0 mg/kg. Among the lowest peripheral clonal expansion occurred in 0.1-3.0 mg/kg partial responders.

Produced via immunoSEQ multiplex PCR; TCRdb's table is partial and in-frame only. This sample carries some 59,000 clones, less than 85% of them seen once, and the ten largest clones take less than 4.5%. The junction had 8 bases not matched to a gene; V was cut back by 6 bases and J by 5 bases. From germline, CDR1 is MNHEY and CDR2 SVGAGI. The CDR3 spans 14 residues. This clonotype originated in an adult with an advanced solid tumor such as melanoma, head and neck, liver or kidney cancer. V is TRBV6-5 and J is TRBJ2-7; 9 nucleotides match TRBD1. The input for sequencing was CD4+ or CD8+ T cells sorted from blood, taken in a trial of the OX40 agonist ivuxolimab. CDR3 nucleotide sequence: TGTGCCAGCAGGTCCGGGACAGGGCTGCACGAGCAGTACTTC. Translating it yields CASRSGTGLHEQYF.